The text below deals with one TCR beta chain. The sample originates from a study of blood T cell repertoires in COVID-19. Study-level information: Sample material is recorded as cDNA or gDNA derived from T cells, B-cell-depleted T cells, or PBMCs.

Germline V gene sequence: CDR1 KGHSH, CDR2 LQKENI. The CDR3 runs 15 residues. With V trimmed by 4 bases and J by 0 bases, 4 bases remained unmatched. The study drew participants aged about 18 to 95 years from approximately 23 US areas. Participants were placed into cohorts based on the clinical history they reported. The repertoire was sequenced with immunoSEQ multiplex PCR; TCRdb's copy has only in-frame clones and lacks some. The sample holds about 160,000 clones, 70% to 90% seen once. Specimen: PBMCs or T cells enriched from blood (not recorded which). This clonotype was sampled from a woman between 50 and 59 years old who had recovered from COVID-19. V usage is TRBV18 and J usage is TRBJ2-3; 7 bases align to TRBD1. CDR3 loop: CASSRAGGSTDTQYF. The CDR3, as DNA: TGTGCCAGCTCACGTGCAGGGGGTAGCACAGATACGCAGTATTTT.